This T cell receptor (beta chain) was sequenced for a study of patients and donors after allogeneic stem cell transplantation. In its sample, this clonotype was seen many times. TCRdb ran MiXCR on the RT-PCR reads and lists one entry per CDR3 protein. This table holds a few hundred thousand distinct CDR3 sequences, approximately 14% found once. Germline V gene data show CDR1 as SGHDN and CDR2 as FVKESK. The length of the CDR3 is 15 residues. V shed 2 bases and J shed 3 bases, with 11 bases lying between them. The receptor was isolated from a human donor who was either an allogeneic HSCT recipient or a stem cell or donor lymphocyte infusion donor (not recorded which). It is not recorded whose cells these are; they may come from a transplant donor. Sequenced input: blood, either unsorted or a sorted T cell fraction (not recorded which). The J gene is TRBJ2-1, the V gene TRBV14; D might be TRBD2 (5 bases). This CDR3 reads CASSQFKAVYNEQFF. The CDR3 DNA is TGTGCCAGCAGCCAATTCAAAGCGGTCTACAATGAGCAGTTCTTC.